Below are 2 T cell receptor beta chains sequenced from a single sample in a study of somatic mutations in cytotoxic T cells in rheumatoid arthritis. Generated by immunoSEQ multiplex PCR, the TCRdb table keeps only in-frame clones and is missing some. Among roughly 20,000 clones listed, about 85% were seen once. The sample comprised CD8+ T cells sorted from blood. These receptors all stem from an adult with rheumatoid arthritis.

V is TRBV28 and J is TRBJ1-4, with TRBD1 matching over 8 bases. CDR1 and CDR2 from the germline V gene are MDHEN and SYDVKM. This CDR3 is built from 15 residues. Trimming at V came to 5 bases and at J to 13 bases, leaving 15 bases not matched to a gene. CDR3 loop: CASSTRQGWSLLLFF. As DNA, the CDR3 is TGTGCCAGCAGTACACGACAGGGGTGGTCCCTTTTACTGTTTTTT.

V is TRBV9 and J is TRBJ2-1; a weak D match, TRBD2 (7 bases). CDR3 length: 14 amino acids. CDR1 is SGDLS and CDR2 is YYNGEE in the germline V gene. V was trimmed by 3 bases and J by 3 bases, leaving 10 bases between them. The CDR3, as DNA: TGTGCCAGCAGCGAGGGGGGGGTCTACAATGAGCAGTTCTTC. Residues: CASSEGGVYNEQFF.